This record concerns one T cell receptor beta chain sequence. The antigen it binds to is not known. Base quality data are lacking; no much larger clone is found one base away. These data are taken from a study of blood T cell repertoires in COVID-19 (dated by TCRdb to the early 2020s). With respect to the entire study: Samples from collaborators originated in the United States, Italy and Spain and spanned both the acute and convalescent phases of COVID-19. The prospective study material was composed of cDNA or gDNA derived from T cells, B-cell-depleted T cells, or PBMCs. Subjects who had been exposed to COVID-19, were actively infected with it, or had recovered from it provided the deeply sampled blood TCRbeta repertoires that made up the dataset. The repertoires were made available in a free public database intended to serve as a resource for research on the immune response to SARS-CoV-2. Samples were obtained from the ongoing ImmuneRACE study (first 160 participants) and from roughly 1,300 subjects provided by 6 global collaborators. Nearly every sample came with metadata listing a de-identified subject ID, COVID-19 status, age in years and sex. HLA class I and class II types, where available, came from metadata supplied by the sample provider rather than from assay-based typing. Study-wide findings and limitations: Clinical and demographic metadata were provided uncurated, with the amount varying by source and participant.

The collaborating institutions used their own protocols to collect whole blood in K2EDTA tubes. Collaborator samples were shipped for TCRbeta analysis as frozen whole blood, isolated PBMCs, or DNA extracted from either sample type. Between the V and J ends, shortened by 8 bases and 1 base respectively, the junction contains 5 bases. The cysteine opens and the phenylalanine closes a CDR3 of 11 amino acids. The retained sequence is limited to the CDR3, 33 bases, with the frame set at the first base. CDR1 and CDR2, looked up from the germline V gene, are SNHLY and FYNNEI. TCRbeta CDR3 regions were amplified from genomic DNA by means of the immunoSEQ Assay, a bias-controlled multiplex PCR. The authors' pipeline ran thus. Within the assay, amplification of reference gene primers was used to estimate how many nucleated cells each sample contained. Sequence reads were collapsed and filtered to measure the absolute abundance of every unique TCRbeta CDR3 rearrangement. For each sample, productive Simpson clonality was calculated as the square root of Simpson's diversity index over productive rearrangements. Drawn from immuneACCESS, this table holds only the in-frame rearrangements with V and J called that TCRdb kept. Clones are partly lost; checked studies trace under half to an unresolved V gene and leave the rest unexplained. That table furnishes V, J and clone size, whereas the DNA furnished D and trimming. This sample lists 120,000 to 150,000 clones; about 85% were detected once. About 3.2% of the sample is taken by the ten largest.

This receptor chain uses TRBV2 and TRBJ2-5; the D gene assignment is ambiguous. This sequence was found in a woman between 40 and 50 years old with active or convalescent COVID-19. Sample: peripheral blood. The sequenced DNA: TGTGCCAGCGGTAGCCAAGAGACCCAGTACTTC. The resulting protein is CASGSQETQYF. Reference TRBV2 and TRBJ2-5 proteins supply the regions before and after the CDR3; the full variable domain is: EPEVTQTPSHQVTQMGQEVILRCVPISNHLYFYWYRQILGQKVEFLVSFYNNEISEKSEIFDDQFSVERPDGSNFTLKIRSTKLEDSAMYFCASGSQETQYFGPGTRLLVL.